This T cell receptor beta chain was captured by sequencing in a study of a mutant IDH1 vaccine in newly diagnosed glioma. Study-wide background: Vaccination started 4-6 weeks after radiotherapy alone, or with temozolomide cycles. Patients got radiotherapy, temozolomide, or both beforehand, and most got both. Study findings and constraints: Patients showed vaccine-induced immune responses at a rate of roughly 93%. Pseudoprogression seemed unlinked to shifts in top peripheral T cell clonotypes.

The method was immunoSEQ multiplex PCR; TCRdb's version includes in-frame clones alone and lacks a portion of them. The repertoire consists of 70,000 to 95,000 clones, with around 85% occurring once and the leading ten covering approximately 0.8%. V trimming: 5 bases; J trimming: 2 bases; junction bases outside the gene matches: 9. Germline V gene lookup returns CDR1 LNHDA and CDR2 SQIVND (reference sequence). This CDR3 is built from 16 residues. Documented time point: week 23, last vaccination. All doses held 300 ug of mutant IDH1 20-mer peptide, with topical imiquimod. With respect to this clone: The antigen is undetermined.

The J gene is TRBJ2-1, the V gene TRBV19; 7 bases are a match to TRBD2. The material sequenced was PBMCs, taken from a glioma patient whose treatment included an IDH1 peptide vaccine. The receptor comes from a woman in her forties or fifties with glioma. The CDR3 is CASSQRASGPYNEQFF. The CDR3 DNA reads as TGTGCCAGTAGTCAACGGGCTAGCGGACCCTACAATGAGCAGTTCTTC.